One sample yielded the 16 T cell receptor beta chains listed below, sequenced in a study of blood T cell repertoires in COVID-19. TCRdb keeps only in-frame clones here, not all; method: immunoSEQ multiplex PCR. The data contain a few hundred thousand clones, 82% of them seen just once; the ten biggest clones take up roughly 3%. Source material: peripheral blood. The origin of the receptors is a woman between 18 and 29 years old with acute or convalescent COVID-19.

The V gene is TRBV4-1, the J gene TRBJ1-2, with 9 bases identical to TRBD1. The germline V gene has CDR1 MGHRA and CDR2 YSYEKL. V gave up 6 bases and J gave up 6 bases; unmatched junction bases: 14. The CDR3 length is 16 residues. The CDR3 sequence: CASSPGTGNDVNGYTF. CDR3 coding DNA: TGCGCCAGCAGTCCCGGGACAGGGAACGATGTAAATGGCTACACCTTC.

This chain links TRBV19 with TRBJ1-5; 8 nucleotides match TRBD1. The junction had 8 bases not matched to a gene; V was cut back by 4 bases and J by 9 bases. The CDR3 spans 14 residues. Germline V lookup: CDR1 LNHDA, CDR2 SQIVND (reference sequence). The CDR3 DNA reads TGTGCCAGTAGTACCGGGACAGGCCCTTTGCCCCAGCATTTT. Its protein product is CASSTGTGPLPQHF.

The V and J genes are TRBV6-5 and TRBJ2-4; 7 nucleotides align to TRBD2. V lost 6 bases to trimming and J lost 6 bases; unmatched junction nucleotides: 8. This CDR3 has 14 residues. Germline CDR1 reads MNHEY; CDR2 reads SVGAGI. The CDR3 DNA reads TGTGCCAGCAGCCAATCCCGACTAGCAAACATTCAGTACTTC. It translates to CASSQSRLANIQYF.

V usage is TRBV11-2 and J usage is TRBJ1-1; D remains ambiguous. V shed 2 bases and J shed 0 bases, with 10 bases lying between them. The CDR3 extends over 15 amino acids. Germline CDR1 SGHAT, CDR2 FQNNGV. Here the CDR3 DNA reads TGTGCCAGCAGCTTAATCGGCAGGATGAACACTGAAGCTTTCTTT. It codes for CASSLIGRMNTEAFF.

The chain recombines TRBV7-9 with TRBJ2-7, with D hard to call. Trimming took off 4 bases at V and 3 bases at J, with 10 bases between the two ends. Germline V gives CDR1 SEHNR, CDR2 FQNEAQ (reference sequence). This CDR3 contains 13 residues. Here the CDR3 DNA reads TGTGCCAGCAGCTCGCTACTAAACTACGAGCAGTACTTC. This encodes CASSSLLNYEQYF.

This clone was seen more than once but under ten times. DNA of the CDR3: TGTGCCAGCCGGTTTGAACCATTAAACACCGGGGAGCTGTTTTTT. Amino acid sequence: CASRFEPLNTGELFF. The chain uses TRBV2 and TRBJ2-2; D gene unclear. The CDR3 has 15 amino acids. Germline CDR1 and CDR2: SNHLY and FYNNEI. V was cut by 8 bases and J by 2 bases, with 15 bases left in between.

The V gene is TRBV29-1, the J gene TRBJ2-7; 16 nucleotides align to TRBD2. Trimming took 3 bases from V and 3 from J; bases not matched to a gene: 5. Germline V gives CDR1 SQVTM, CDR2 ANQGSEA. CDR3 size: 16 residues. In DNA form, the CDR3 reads TGCAGCGTTGATACCGGGACTAGCGGGAGGGACTACGAGCAGTACTTC. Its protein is CSVDTGTSGRDYEQYF.

The CDR3 loop reads CASSHQGGGYEQYF. The CDR3 nucleotides are TGCGCCAGCAGTCACCAGGGGGGTGGCTACGAGCAGTACTTC. This chain joins TRBV4-3 and TRBJ2-7; a possible D gene is TRBD1 (7 bases). Per the germline V gene, CDR1 is LGHNA and CDR2 is YSLEER. This CDR3 is built from 14 residues. The V and J ends lost 6 bases and 3 bases respectively, with 15 bases between them.

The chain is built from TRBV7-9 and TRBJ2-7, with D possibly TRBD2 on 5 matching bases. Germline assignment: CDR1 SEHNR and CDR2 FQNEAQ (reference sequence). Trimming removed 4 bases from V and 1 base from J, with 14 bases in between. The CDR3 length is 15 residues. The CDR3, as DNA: TGTGCCAGCAGCTCAGACGGGAACCCATCCTACGAGCAGTACTTC. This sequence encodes CASSSDGNPSYEQYF.

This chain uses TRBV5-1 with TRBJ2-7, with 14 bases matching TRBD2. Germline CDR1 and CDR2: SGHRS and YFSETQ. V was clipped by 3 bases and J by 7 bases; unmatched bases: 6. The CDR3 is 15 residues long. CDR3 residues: CASSWGTSGSGEQYF. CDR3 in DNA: TGCGCCAGCAGCTGGGGGACTAGCGGGAGTGGTGAGCAGTACTTC. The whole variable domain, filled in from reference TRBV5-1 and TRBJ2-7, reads KAGVTQTPRYLIKTRGQQVTLSCSPISGHRSVSWYQQTPGQGLQFLFEYFSETQRNKGNFPGRFSGRQFSNSRSEMNVSTLELGDSALYLCASSWGTSGSGEQYFGPGTRLTVT.

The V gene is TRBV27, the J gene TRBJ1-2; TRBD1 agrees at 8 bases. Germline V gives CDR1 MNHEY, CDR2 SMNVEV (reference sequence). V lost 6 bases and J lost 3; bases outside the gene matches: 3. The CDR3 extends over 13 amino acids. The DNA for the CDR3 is TGTGCCAGCAGGGACAGGGTGGACTATGGCTACACCTTC. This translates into CASRDRVDYGYTF.

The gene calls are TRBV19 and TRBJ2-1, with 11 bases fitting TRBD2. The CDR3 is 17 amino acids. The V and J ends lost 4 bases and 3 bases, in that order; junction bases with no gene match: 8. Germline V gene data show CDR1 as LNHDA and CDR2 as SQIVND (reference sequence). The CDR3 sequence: CASSTSPGTSGYNEQFF. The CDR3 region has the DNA TGTGCCAGTAGTACCTCCCCCGGGACTAGCGGCTACAATGAGCAGTTCTTC.

CDR3: CASSLLVGADTQYF. In DNA, the CDR3 is TGTGCCAGCAGCCTGCTGGTGGGGGCTGATACGCAGTATTTT. The chain has TRBV14 and TRBJ2-3; possible D gene TRBD1, 6 bases. Trimming took 4 bases from V and 6 from J, leaving 14 bases between them. The CDR3 runs 14 residues. Germline assignment: CDR1 SGHDN and CDR2 FVKESK.

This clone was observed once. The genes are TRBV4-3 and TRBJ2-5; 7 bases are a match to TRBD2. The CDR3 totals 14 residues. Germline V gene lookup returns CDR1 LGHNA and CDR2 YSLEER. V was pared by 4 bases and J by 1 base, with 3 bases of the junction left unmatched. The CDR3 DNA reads TGCGCCAGCAGCCGGGGACTACTCCAAGAGACCCAGTACTTC. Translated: CASSRGLLQETQYF.

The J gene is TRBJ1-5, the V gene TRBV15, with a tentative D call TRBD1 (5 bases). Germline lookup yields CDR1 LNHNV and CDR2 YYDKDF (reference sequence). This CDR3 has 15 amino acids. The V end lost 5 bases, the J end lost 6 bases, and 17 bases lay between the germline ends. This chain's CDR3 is CATSATATQGQPQHF. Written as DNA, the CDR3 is TGTGCCACCAGCGCGACAGCGACCCAGGGTCAGCCCCAGCATTTT. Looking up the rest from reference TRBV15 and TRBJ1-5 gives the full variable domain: DAMVIQNPRYQVTQFGKPVTLSCSQTLNHNVMYWYQQKSSQAPKLLFHYYDKDFNNEADTPDNFQSRRPNTSFCFLDIRSPGLGDTAMYLCATSATATQGQPQHFGDGTRLSIL.

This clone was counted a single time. As DNA, the CDR3 is TGTGCCAGCAGTGGAAGGGACCGGGAGAGTGTGGAAGAGACCCAGTACTTC. It is translated as CASSGRDRESVEETQYF. The chain couples TRBV27 to TRBJ2-5; possible D gene TRBD2, 6 bases. CDR1 is MNHEY, CDR2 SMNVEV, per germline (reference sequence). V was pared by 5 bases and J by 3 bases, with 22 bases between. There are 17 residues in the CDR3.